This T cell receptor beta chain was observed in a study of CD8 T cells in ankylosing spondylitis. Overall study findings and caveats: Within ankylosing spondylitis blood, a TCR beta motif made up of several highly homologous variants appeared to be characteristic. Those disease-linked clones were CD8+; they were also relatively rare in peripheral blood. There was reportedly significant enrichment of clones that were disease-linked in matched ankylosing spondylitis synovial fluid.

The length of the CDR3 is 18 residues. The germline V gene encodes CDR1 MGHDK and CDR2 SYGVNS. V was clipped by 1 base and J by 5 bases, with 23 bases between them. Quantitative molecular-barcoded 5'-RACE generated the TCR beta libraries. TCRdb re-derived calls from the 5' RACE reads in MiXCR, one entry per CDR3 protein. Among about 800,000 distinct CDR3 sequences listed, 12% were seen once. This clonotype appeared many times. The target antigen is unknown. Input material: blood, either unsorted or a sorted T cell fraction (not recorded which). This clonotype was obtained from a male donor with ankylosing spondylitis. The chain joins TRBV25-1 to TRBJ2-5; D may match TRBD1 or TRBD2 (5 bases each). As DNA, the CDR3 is TGTGCCAGCAGTGAATCCCCCCGGGACCTCTACGGTGGGGAGACCCAGTACTTC. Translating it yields CASSESPRDLYGGETQYF. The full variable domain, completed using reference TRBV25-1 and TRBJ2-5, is EADIYQTPRYLVIGTGKKITLECSQTMGHDKMYWYQQDPGMELHLIHYSYGVNSTEKGDLSSESTVSRIRTEHFPLTLESARPSHTSQYLCASSESPRDLYGGETQYFGPGTRLLVL.